Below, 21 T cell receptor beta chains from the same sample are listed, as sequenced in a study of T cells in Graves' hyperthyroidism and ophthalmopathy (dated by TCRdb to about 2019). Receptor amplification or capture employed multiplex PCR. TCRdb lists the instrument as Illumina HiSeq 2000. Amplification of TCR beta CDR3 regions was carried out from RNA transcripts. For the first round of RT-PCR on the TCR CDR3, the HTBI primer set was used together with the Qiagen OneStep RT-PCR kit. TCRdb handled the public reads itself, with Q25 trimming in fastp and clone calling in MiXCR, and kept productive beta chains. Each entry merges the rows of one CDR3 protein and shows their most common DNA and genes. Counted in this sample were 400,000 to 500,000 distinct CDR3 sequences; approximately 15% of them appeared once. Less than 20% of the sample lies in the top ten. Sequencing was carried out using blood. These receptors were obtained from a woman aged 18-30 years with Graves' hyperthyroidism.

This clonotype was observed at least ten times. The chain links TRBV7-3 to TRBJ1-1; D is perhaps TRBD1 (5 bases). Trimming took 6 bases from V and 1 from J, leaving 12 bases between them. Germline V gene data show CDR1 as SGHTA and CDR2 as FQGTGA. The CDR3 consists of 14 residues. The CDR3 DNA sequence: TGTGCCAGCAGTTTAGGGACGGGGAACACTGAAGCTTTCTTT. It specifies CASSLGTGNTEAFF.

This clonotype appeared once. One end of the junction fails to match germline, which may point to a read error. The genes are TRBV6-2 or TRBV6-3 and TRBJ2-7; TRBD1 matches 7 bases. The germline CDR1 and CDR2 sequences are MNHEY and SVGEGT. The CDR3 has 13 amino acids. DNA for the CDR3: TGTACCAGCAGCCTACAGGGGTCCTACGAGCAGTACTTC. Translation gives CTSSLQGSYEQYF.

Worth noting for this clonotype: At one boundary the junction diverges from the germline segment, which might be a read error. This rearrangement joins TRBV7-2 to TRBJ2-3; D is perhaps TRBD1 (5 bases). CDR1 and CDR2 from the germline V gene are SGHTA and FQGNSA. The CDR3 contains 13 residues. For the CDR3, the DNA is TGCGCCAGCAGCGCCCCCAAGGGGGATACGCAGTATTTT. Encoded protein: CASSAPKGDTQYF.

Points on this clonotype: With a much larger clone just one base away, this may be a read error. The final CDR3 position lacks the conserved phenylalanine or tryptophan, pointing to a likely read error. V gene TRBV30 combines with J gene TRBJ2-1; D possibly matches TRBD1 or TRBD2 (5 bases each). Trimming pared 3 bases from V and 4 bases from J, leaving 22 bases between. This CDR3 comprises 17 residues. Per germline, CDR1 GTSNPN and CDR2 SVGIG (reference sequence). The CDR3 nucleotides are TGTGCCTGGAGCCCCCCCCCGCTTCGATGGGGGTACAATGAGCAGTTCTGC. Translated: CAWSPPPLRWGYNEQFC.

This clonotype was counted a few times. The chain employs TRBV7-3 and TRBJ2-5, with TRBD2 matching over 8 bases. Germline V gene sequence: CDR1 SGHTA, CDR2 FQGTGA. There are 17 residues in the CDR3. The J segment lost 1 base and the V segment lost 4 bases, leaving 11 bases of the junction unmatched. The CDR3 loop is CASSSTGGAPLQETQYF. The CDR3 DNA sequence: TGTGCCAGCAGCTCCACCGGGGGGGCCCCCCTCCAAGAGACCCAGTACTTC.

V is TRBV10-3 and J is TRBJ1-1; D not certain. Germline CDR1 is ENHRY and CDR2 is SYGVKD. The CDR3 loop spans 12 amino acids. The V end lost 6 bases, the J end lost 2 bases, and 7 bases lay between the germline ends. This CDR3 reads CAIRGGNTEAFF. As DNA, the CDR3 is TGTGCCATCAGGGGAGGAAACACTGAAGCTTTCTTT.

This clonotype was counted at least ten times. V is TRBV20-1 and J is TRBJ1-4; 9 positions agree with TRBD1. The J segment lost 7 bases and the V segment lost 0 bases, leaving 6 bases of the junction unmatched. The CDR3 is made up of 15 amino acids. CDR1 is DFQATT and CDR2 is SNEGSKA in the germline V gene (reference sequence). The CDR3 sequence: CSAREGTQGAEKLFF. As DNA, the CDR3 is TGCAGTGCTAGAGAAGGGACACAGGGGGCTGAAAAACTGTTTTTT.

As to this clonotype: Being one base from a much bigger clone, this may be a read error. The chain links TRBV5-1 to TRBJ1-2; a weak D match, TRBD1 (5 bases). V lost 2 bases and J lost 7, with 9 bases in between. The CDR3 is 12 residues long. Germline loops: CDR1 SGHRS, CDR2 YFSETQ. This chain's CDR3 is CASSFGGAGYTF. The DNA for the CDR3 is TGCGCCAGCAGCTTCGGTGGGGCTGGCTACACCTTC.

There are a few counts of this clonotype. The genes are TRBV30 and TRBJ2-3; no clear D gene. The CDR3 is 12 amino acids. Trimming cost V 5 bases and J 0 bases, with 6 bases left between them. Germline loops: CDR1 GTSNPN, CDR2 SVGIG (reference sequence). CDR3 region: CAWGVSTDTQYF. The CDR3, as DNA: TGTGCCTGGGGGGTGAGCACAGATACGCAGTATTTT.

This clonotype came up many times. The chain carries TRBV2 and TRBJ1-4; unclear D gene. The germline CDR1 and CDR2 sequences are SNHLY and FYNNEI. Trimming stripped 2 bases from V and 7 bases from J, with 14 bases between. The CDR3 extends over 15 amino acids. Written as DNA, the CDR3 is TGTGCCAGCAGTGAAACCGGGGTTGATGGTGAAAAACTGTTTTTT. This encodes CASSETGVDGEKLFF.

In its sample, this clonotype was seen a few times. The gene calls are TRBV10-3 and TRBJ2-1; 10 nucleotides match TRBD2. Trimming removed 3 bases from V and 7 bases from J; junction bases left unmatched: 6. Per the germline V gene, CDR1 is ENHRY and CDR2 is SYGVKD. The CDR3 has 15 residues. CDR3 DNA: TGTGCCATCAGTGATGGGCTAGCGGGAGCGAATGAGCAGTTCTTC. Translating it yields CAISDGLAGANEQFF.

This clonotype was picked up a small number of times. This sequence joins TRBV3-1 and TRBJ1-1; unclear D gene. Trimming shortened V by 5 bases and J by 2 bases, and 15 bases separated the two germline ends. Per the germline V gene, CDR1 is LGHDT and CDR2 is YNNKEL (reference sequence). The CDR3 runs to 15 residues. The CDR3 DNA sequence: TGTGCCAGCAGCTCTAAAGGGAACCCAAACACTGAAGCTTTCTTT. It encodes CASSSKGNPNTEAFF. The full variable domain, with the rest looked up from reference TRBV3-1 and TRBJ1-1, is DTAVSQTPKYLVTQMGNDKSIKCEQNLGHDTMYWYKQDSKKFLKIMFSYNNKELIINETVPNRFSPKSPDKAHLNLHINSLELGDSAVYFCASSSKGNPNTEAFFGQGTRLTVV.

This clonotype was seen ten or more times. The chain couples TRBV28 to TRBJ1-2, with D possibly TRBD1 on 6 matching bases. Germline V gene sequence: CDR1 MDHEN, CDR2 SYDVKM. V was pared by 5 bases and J by 4 bases, with 14 bases between. This CDR3 comprises 14 residues. The CDR3, as DNA: TGTGCCAGCAGTACTGGGAGGGGGAGCTATGGCTACACCTTC. Its protein is CASSTGRGSYGYTF.

This clonotype was observed at least ten times. The V call is TRBV10-3, the J call TRBJ1-4, with 8 nucleotides matching TRBD1. V shed 10 bases and J 5 bases; nucleotides not matched to a gene: 15. The V gene's germline CDR1 is ENHRY and CDR2 SYGVKD. CDR3 length: 16 amino acids. The CDR3 sequence is CASRSPGTGSNEKLFF. CDR3 bases: TGTGCCAGCAGAAGTCCCGGGACAGGATCAAATGAAAAACTGTTTTTT.

This clonotype was found many times. The gene calls are TRBV11-3 and TRBJ2-7, with no clear D. The V gene's germline CDR1 is SGHNT and CDR2 YENEEA. V was cut by 3 bases and J by 2 bases, with 11 bases left in between. CDR3 size: 14 residues. CDR3 sequence: CASSFSSVTYEQYF. The CDR3 DNA reads as TGTGCCAGCAGCTTCTCATCAGTTACCTACGAGCAGTACTTC.

This clonotype was observed a few times. V gene TRBV6-6 combines with J gene TRBJ1-3; D not resolved. Trimming shortened V by 2 bases and J by 8 bases, and 13 bases separated the two germline ends. The CDR3 spans 14 residues. CDR1 MNHNY and CDR2 SVGAGI come from the germline V gene (reference sequence). This chain's CDR3 is CASSYRSARDTIYF. CDR3 sequence (DNA): TGTGCCAGCAGTTACCGGTCAGCTAGGGACACCATATATTTT.

This clonotype was found many times. The chain has TRBV7-6 and TRBJ1-1, with TRBD1 as a possible D gene (6 bases). With 5 bases removed from V and 0 bases from J, the gap between germline ends came to 10 bases. Germline V gives CDR1 SGHVS, CDR2 FNYEAQ. The CDR3 has 14 residues. CDR3 sequence reads: CASSRGHLNTEAFF. The DNA for the CDR3 is TGTGCCAGCAGCAGGGGACACTTGAACACTGAAGCTTTCTTT.

This clonotype appeared a few times. J is TRBJ1-2 and V is TRBV28; D is perhaps TRBD1 (5 bases). In germline, CDR1 is MDHEN, CDR2 SYDVKM. V was pared by 5 bases and J by 8 bases, with 15 bases between. CDR3 length: 13 residues. The CDR3 spells CASSPRDYWGYTF. Here the CDR3 DNA reads TGTGCCAGCAGTCCCCGGGACTATTGGGGCTACACCTTC.

This clonotype was counted many times. The chain couples TRBV24-1 to TRBJ1-1; unclear D gene. V was cut by 1 base and J by 0 bases, with 8 bases left in between. The CDR3 spans 15 residues. Germline CDR1 KGHDR, CDR2 SFDVKD. CDR3 DNA: TGTGCCACCAGTGATTTCCGGGGATTGAACACTGAAGCTTTCTTT. This encodes CATSDFRGLNTEAFF.

This clonotype was seen a few times. This chain connects TRBV6-2 or TRBV6-3 to TRBJ1-5, with 7 bases aligning to TRBD1. The germline CDR1 and CDR2 sequences are MNHEY and SVGEGT. V was clipped by 6 bases and J by 0 bases; unmatched bases: 8. The CDR3 is 16 residues long. The CDR3 loop reads CASRNSTGSSNQPQHF. CDR3 DNA: TGTGCCAGCAGGAACTCGACAGGGTCTAGCAATCAGCCCCAGCATTTT.

Many counts were recorded for this clonotype. J is TRBJ1-5 and V is TRBV27; D is perhaps TRBD1 (5 bases). Germline values: CDR1 MNHEY, CDR2 SMNVEV (reference sequence). This CDR3 contains 15 residues. V shed 5 bases and J shed 0 bases, with 11 bases lying between them. The CDR3 coding sequence is TGTGCCAGCAGTGAAAGACAGTATAGCAATCAGCCCCAGCATTTT. As protein: CASSERQYSNQPQHF.